The 31 T cell receptor beta chains in this list originate from one sample, sequenced in a study of cytomegalovirus exposure and HLA in healthy donors. PCR employed 60 Vbeta and 13 Jbeta primers. Profiled with immunoSEQ multiplex PCR; TCRdb holds only in-frame clones, not every one. This repertoire shows over 110,000 clones, more than 75% found once; its top ten account for less than 3%. The sequencing sample was made of PBMCs. These receptors were collected from a female donor in good health and CMV-seronegative.

The rearrangement links TRBV15 to TRBJ1-1; D is perhaps TRBD1 (5 bases). Between the trimmed V and J ends, which lost 3 bases and 1 base, there was a span of 15 bases. CDR1 LNHNV and CDR2 YYDKDF come from the germline V gene (reference sequence). The CDR3 extends over 16 amino acids. The CDR3 loop reads CATSSASGGANTEAFF. The CDR3 DNA reads TGTGCCACCAGCAGCGCCAGTGGAGGGGCGAACACTGAAGCTTTCTTT. The variable domain in full, with the rest retrieved from reference TRBV15 and TRBJ1-1, is DAMVIQNPRYQVTQFGKPVTLSCSQTLNHNVMYWYQQKSSQAPKLLFHYYDKDFNNEADTPDNFQSRRPNTSFCFLDIRSPGLGDTAMYLCATSSASGGANTEAFFGQGTRLTVV.

The rearrangement uses TRBV7-8 and TRBJ1-4, with 8 bases lining up with TRBD1. This CDR3 spans 15 amino acids. Germline trimming cut 6 bases from V and 2 bases from J; bases unmatched to any gene: 5. Germline CDR1 is SGHVS and CDR2 is FQNEAQ. The chain's CDR3 is CASRSTGGTNEKLFF. CDR3 bases: TGTGCCAGCAGGTCTACAGGGGGTACTAATGAAAAACTGTTTTTT.

The chain couples TRBV29-1 to TRBJ1-2; 10 bases map to TRBD1. The length of the CDR3 is 15 residues. The germline V gene has CDR1 SQVTM and CDR2 ANQGSEA. The J segment lost 6 bases and the V segment lost 2 bases, leaving 9 bases of the junction unmatched. The DNA for the CDR3 is TGCAGCGTTGAAATCGGGCTGGACAGGGGGAATGGCTACACCTTC. This codes for CSVEIGLDRGNGYTF.

The chain uses TRBV5-1 and TRBJ2-3; the D gene is possibly TRBD2 (6 bases). V gave up 4 bases and J gave up 4 bases, with 13 bases separating them. Germline CDR1 reads SGHRS; CDR2 reads YFSETQ. CDR3 length: 14 amino acids. The CDR3 coding sequence is TGCGCCAGCAGCGTGGACTCTAGCGCAGATACGCAGTATTTT. Translation: CASSVDSSADTQYF.

The CDR3 DNA is TGTGCCAGCAGTTTAAAGACAGGGGGCAGTAACTACGAGCAGTACTTC. Its translation: CASSLKTGGSNYEQYF. This sequence joins TRBV27 and TRBJ2-7; 10 bases match TRBD1. The CDR3 runs 16 residues. Germline V gene lookup returns CDR1 MNHEY and CDR2 SMNVEV (reference sequence). The V segment lost 2 bases and the J segment 3 bases; nucleotides outside the gene matches: 7.

This clone was seen only a few times. This chain links TRBV10-3 with TRBJ1-1; TRBD1 might be the D (5 bases). The CDR3 has 15 residues. Germline V CDR1 and CDR2: ENHRY, SYGVKD. Deletions cut 1 base from V and 3 bases from J, with 12 bases between. The CDR3 sequence: CAISEWVGQDTEAFF. The CDR3 nucleotides are TGTGCCATCAGTGAGTGGGTGGGGCAGGACACTGAAGCTTTCTTT.

Here the CDR3 DNA reads TGTGCCAGCTCACTACAGGGGACCTTTTACAATGAGCAGTTCTTC. It yields the protein CASSLQGTFYNEQFF. This sequence joins TRBV18 and TRBJ2-1; the match to TRBD1 covers 7 bases. Germline CDR1 and CDR2: KGHSH and LQKENI. The CDR3 contains 15 residues. The junction had 7 bases not matched to a gene; V was cut back by 4 bases and J by 4 bases.

The genes are TRBV28 and TRBJ1-2, with a possible D match to TRBD1 (5 bases). V shed 7 bases and J shed 4 bases, with 13 bases lying between them. The germline V gene has CDR1 MDHEN and CDR2 SYDVKM. CDR3 length: 13 amino acids. DNA for the CDR3: TGTGCCAGCAAAGACGGGACTGTCTATGGCTACACCTTC. This codes for CASKDGTVYGYTF.

V gene TRBV7-8 combines with J gene TRBJ1-4; 8 nucleotides agree with TRBD1. Germline V gene data show CDR1 as SGHVS and CDR2 as FQNEAQ. This CDR3 comprises 15 residues. After removal of 5 bases from V and 8 bases from J, the junction contained 10 bases not matched to a gene. CDR3 bases: TGTGCCAGCAGCAGAGCCGGACAGGGTAGAGAAAAACTGTTTTTT. As protein: CASSRAGQGREKLFF.

This chain connects TRBV19 to TRBJ1-6; 7 bases match TRBD1. V lost 3 bases, J lost 9 bases, and 8 bases stayed unmatched. Germline CDR1 reads LNHDA; CDR2 reads SQIVND (reference sequence). The CDR3 extends over 15 amino acids. CDR3 nucleotides: TGTGCCAGTAGTATTTTAGGGACAGCGGTTTCACCCCTCCACTTT. It translates to CASSILGTAVSPLHF.

Concerning this clone: The identical CDR3 is also encoded by other nucleotide sequences in the sample. CDR3 in DNA: TGCAGTGCTAGGCTCGGAGAGACCCAGTACTTC. It encodes CSARLGETQYF. The rearrangement links TRBV20-1 to TRBJ2-5; D is ambiguous. Trimming took 3 bases from V and 4 from J, leaving 6 bases between them. Germline V gene lookup returns CDR1 DFQATT and CDR2 SNEGSKA (reference sequence). CDR3 length: 11 amino acids.

The V and J genes are TRBV29-1 and TRBJ2-2; D perhaps matches TRBD2 (5 bases). There are 14 residues in the CDR3. Looked up from germline, CDR1 is SQVTM and CDR2 is ANQGSEA. Deletions cut 6 bases from V and 2 bases from J, with 13 bases between. The CDR3 nucleotides are TGCAGCGTAGCCTCGGGATCTAACACCGGGGAGCTGTTTTTT. This translates into CSVASGSNTGELFF.

This clone has only one observation. Mismatch with germline at one junction end may stem from a read error. This sequence joins TRBV9 and TRBJ1-2; 7 bases line up with TRBD1. The germline CDR1 and CDR2 sequences are SGDLS and YYNGEE. This CDR3 has 16 residues. This CDR3 reads CASSAQTGEYRDGYPF. The CDR3 DNA sequence: TGTGCCAGCAGCGCCCAAACAGGGGAATATAGGGATGGCTACCCCTTC.

The chain links TRBV2 to TRBJ1-2, with TRBD1 identical over 7 bases. The CDR3 covers 13 residues. Germline V gene sequence: CDR1 SNHLY, CDR2 FYNNEI. The J segment lost 3 bases and the V segment lost 6 bases, leaving 4 bases of the junction unmatched. Here the CDR3 reads CASSGRGYYGYTF. The DNA for the CDR3 is TGTGCCAGCAGCGGCAGGGGGTACTATGGCTACACCTTC.

The chain links TRBV2 to TRBJ2-1; TRBD2 is a possible D gene (5 bases). V shed 3 bases and J shed 7 bases, with 10 bases lying between them. This CDR3 has 13 amino acids. The germline gives CDR1 SNHLY, CDR2 FYNNEI. The CDR3 nucleotides are TGTGCCAGCAGTGAGGACTTTATGAATGAGCAGTTCTTC. Translation gives CASSEDFMNEQFF.

This chain uses TRBV28 with TRBJ1-2; TRBD1 aligns across 8 bases. V lost 5 bases to trimming and J lost 2 bases; unmatched junction nucleotides: 1. This CDR3 region has 13 residues. The germline V gene has CDR1 MDHEN and CDR2 SYDVKM. DNA of the CDR3: TGTGCCAGCAGTCCAGGGGGCAACTATGGCTACACCTTC. Translation gives CASSPGGNYGYTF.

V usage is TRBV10-2 and J usage is TRBJ2-7; no definite D call. Per germline, CDR1 WSHSY and CDR2 SAAADI. Trimming stripped 4 bases from V and 3 bases from J, with 13 bases between. There are 14 residues in the CDR3. CDR3 protein: CASSAVRSDYEQYF. Here the CDR3 DNA reads TGCGCCAGCAGTGCAGTTCGCTCAGACTACGAGCAGTACTTC.

This CDR3 is CASSRPQGGGEQYF. CDR3 nucleotides: TGCGCCAGCAGCCGGCCTCAGGGGGGAGGCGAGCAGTACTTC. The chain has TRBV5-1 and TRBJ2-5, with D maybe TRBD1 (7 bases). Matching the DNA end better, TRBJ2-7 makes the J call doubtful. CDR1 and CDR2 from the germline V gene are SGHRS and YFSETQ. The CDR3 spans 14 residues.

This sequence joins TRBV19 and TRBJ1-6; TRBD1 might be the D (5 bases). There are 15 residues in the CDR3. Germline lookup yields CDR1 LNHDA and CDR2 SQIVND (reference sequence). Deletions cut 6 bases from V and 7 bases from J, with 16 bases between. This chain's CDR3 is CASSVMAGRNSPLHF. As DNA, the CDR3 is TGTGCCAGTAGCGTTATGGCAGGGCGGAATTCACCCCTCCACTTT.

The chain has TRBV6-1 and TRBJ1-4, with a possible D match to TRBD1 (5 bases). This CDR3 is 15 amino acids long. V gave up 6 bases and J gave up 3 bases, with 14 bases separating them. Germline CDR1 MNHNS, CDR2 SASEGT. The CDR3 spells CASSQSGRANEKLFF. CDR3 coding DNA: TGTGCCAGCAGCCAATCAGGGCGAGCTAATGAAAAACTGTTTTTT.

This rearrangement joins TRBV30 to TRBJ2-5; a possible D gene is TRBD1 (6 bases). The length of the CDR3 is 11 residues. Germline V gene sequence: CDR1 GTSNPN, CDR2 SVGIG (reference sequence). The germline V and J ends were trimmed by 0 bases and 11 bases, with 10 bases remaining between them. Here the CDR3 DNA reads TGTGCCTGGAGTGTACTGAGGGGGCAGTACTTC. As protein: CAWSVLRGQYF.

The V gene is TRBV2, the J gene TRBJ1-2; D gene ambiguous. This CDR3 is built from 13 residues. The V gene lost 7 bases and the J gene lost 8 bases, with 17 bases spanning the gap. Germline V lookup: CDR1 SNHLY, CDR2 FYNNEI. DNA for the CDR3: TGTGCCAGCAACTCCGGTGGGCTATCGGGCTACACCTTC. This codes for CASNSGGLSGYTF.

The rearrangement uses TRBV7-2 and TRBJ2-5; D is unresolved. The CDR3 runs 14 residues. Germline values: CDR1 SGHTA, CDR2 FQGNSA. The germline V and J ends were trimmed by 1 base and 5 bases, with 11 bases remaining between them. The CDR3 bases are TGTGCCAGCAGCTTAGACCCGGGTTTGGAGACCCAGTACTTC. Translated, it gives CASSLDPGLETQYF.

This clone was picked up a small number of times. This chain uses TRBV6-5 with TRBJ1-6; 8 bases align to TRBD1. The CDR3 totals 14 residues. Trimming at V came to 6 bases and at J to 5 bases, leaving 3 bases not matched to a gene. Per the germline V gene, CDR1 is MNHEY and CDR2 is SVGAGI. The CDR3 DNA is TGTGCCAGCAGACCGGGACAGGATAATTCACCCCTCCACTTT. It translates to CASRPGQDNSPLHF.

V is TRBV5-4 and J is TRBJ1-4; D unclear. CDR1 is SGHNT and CDR2 is YYREEE in the germline V gene (reference sequence). Trimming stripped 0 bases from V and 7 bases from J, with 7 bases between. This CDR3 is built from 13 residues. This chain's CDR3 is CASSLGTAEKLFF. As DNA, the CDR3 is TGTGCCAGCAGCTTGGGAACAGCTGAAAAACTGTTTTTT.

The chain's CDR3 is CASSGPREADEQYF. Here the CDR3 DNA reads TGTGCCAGCAGTGGACCTCGGGAGGCAGACGAGCAGTACTTC. The rearrangement uses TRBV2 and TRBJ2-7, with TRBD2 identical over 7 bases. This CDR3 is 14 amino acids long. Germline assignment: CDR1 SNHLY and CDR2 FYNNEI. V shed 4 bases and J 5 bases; nucleotides not matched to a gene: 8.

Turning to this clone: A read error may produce the germline difference seen at one junction end. The chain recombines TRBV7-9 with TRBJ1-2; D remains unclear. Germline V gene sequence: CDR1 SEHNR, CDR2 FQNEAQ (reference sequence). The CDR3 contains 15 residues. CDR3 residues: CASSLATPGGYGYPF. CDR3 nucleotide sequence: TGTGCCAGCAGCTTAGCGACGCCGGGTGGGTATGGCTACCCCTTC.

This sequence joins TRBV11-3 and TRBJ2-1; the match to TRBD2 covers 14 bases. The CDR3 runs 15 residues. Per germline, CDR1 SGHNT and CDR2 YENEEA. V lost 5 bases, J lost 6 bases, and 3 bases stayed unmatched. The chain's CDR3 is CASSGGTSGSNEQFF. The CDR3, as DNA: TGTGCCAGCAGCGGAGGGACTAGCGGGAGCAATGAGCAGTTCTTC.

The chain employs TRBV19 and TRBJ1-5; D gene unclear. Trimming took 7 bases from V and 0 from J, leaving 13 bases between them. CDR1 and CDR2 from the germline V gene are LNHDA and SQIVND (reference sequence). The CDR3 runs 15 residues. The CDR3 spells CASTPTGYSNQPQHF. DNA of the CDR3: TGTGCCAGTACCCCGACGGGGTATAGCAATCAGCCCCAGCATTTT.

V usage is TRBV5-1 and J usage is TRBJ1-1; maybe TRBD1 (6 bases). The V gene lost 6 bases and the J gene lost 0 bases, with 12 bases spanning the gap. CDR3 size: 14 residues. CDR1 is SGHRS, CDR2 YFSETQ, per germline. The DNA of the CDR3 is TGCGCCAGCAACCCAGGGGTGTTGAACACTGAAGCTTTCTTT. This sequence encodes CASNPGVLNTEAFF. The variable domain in full, with the rest retrieved from reference TRBV5-1 and TRBJ1-1, is KAGVTQTPRYLIKTRGQQVTLSCSPISGHRSVSWYQQTPGQGLQFLFEYFSETQRNKGNFPGRFSGRQFSNSRSEMNVSTLELGDSALYLCASNPGVLNTEAFFGQGTRLTVV.

This chain uses TRBV6-5 with TRBJ1-1, with D possibly being TRBD1 (5 bases). Trimming stripped 0 bases from V and 10 bases from J, with 18 bases between. Germline assignment: CDR1 MNHEY and CDR2 SVGAGI. There are 15 residues in the CDR3. The CDR3 region is CASSYSDGRGLVAFF. The CDR3 nucleotides are TGTGCCAGCAGTTACTCGGATGGGAGGGGTTTGGTAGCTTTCTTT.